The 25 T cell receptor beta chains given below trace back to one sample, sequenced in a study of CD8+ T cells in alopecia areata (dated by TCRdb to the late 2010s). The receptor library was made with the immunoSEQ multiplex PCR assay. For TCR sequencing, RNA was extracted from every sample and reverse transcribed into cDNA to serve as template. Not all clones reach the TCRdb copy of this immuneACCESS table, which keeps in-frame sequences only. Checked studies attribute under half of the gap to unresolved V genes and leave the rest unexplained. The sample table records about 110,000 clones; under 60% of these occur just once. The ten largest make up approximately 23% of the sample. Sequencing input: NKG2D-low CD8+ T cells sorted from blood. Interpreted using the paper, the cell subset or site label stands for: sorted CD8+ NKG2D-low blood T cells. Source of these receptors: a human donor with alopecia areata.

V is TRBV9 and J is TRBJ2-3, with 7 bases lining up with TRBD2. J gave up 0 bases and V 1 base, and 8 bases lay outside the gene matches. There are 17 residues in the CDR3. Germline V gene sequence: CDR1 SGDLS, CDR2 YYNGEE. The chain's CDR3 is CASSVRREGASTDTQYF. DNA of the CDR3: TGTGCCAGCAGCGTAAGGAGGGAGGGAGCCAGCACAGATACGCAGTATTTT.

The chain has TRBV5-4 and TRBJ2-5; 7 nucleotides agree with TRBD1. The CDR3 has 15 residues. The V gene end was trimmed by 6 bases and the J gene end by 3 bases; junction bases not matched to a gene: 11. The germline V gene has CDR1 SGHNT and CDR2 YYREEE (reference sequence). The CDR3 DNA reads TGTGCCAGCACCCGGATCGGGACAGCCGAAGAGACCCAGTACTTC. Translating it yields CASTRIGTAEETQYF.

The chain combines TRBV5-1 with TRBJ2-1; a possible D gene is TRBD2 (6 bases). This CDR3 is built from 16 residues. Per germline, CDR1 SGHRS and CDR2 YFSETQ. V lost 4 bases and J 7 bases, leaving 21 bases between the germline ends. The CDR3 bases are TGCGCCAGCAGCACGGTCCCTGGACGGGAGTGGAATGAGCAGTTCTTC. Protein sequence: CASSTVPGREWNEQFF. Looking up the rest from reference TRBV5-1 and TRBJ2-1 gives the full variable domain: KAGVTQTPRYLIKTRGQQVTLSCSPISGHRSVSWYQQTPGQGLQFLFEYFSETQRNKGNFPGRFSGRQFSNSRSEMNVSTLELGDSALYLCASSTVPGREWNEQFFGPGTRLTVL.

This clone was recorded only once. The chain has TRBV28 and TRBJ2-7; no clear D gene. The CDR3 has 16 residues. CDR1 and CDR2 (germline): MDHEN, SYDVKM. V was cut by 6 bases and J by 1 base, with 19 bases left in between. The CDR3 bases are TGTGCCAGCAGCCCCCCCGCAGGCGCCATTTCCTACGAGCAGTACTTC. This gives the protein CASSPPAGAISYEQYF. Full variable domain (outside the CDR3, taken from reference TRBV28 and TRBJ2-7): DVKVTQSSRYLVKRTGEKVFLECVQDMDHENMFWYRQDPGLGLRLIYFSYDVKMKEKGDIPEGYSVSREKKERFSLILESASTNQTSMYLCASSPPAGAISYEQYFGPGTRLTVT.

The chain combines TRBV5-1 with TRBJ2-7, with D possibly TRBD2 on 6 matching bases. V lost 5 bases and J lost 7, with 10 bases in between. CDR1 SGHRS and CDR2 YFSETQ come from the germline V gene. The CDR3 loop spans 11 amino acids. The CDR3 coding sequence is TGCGCCAGCAGTCGGGAGCAGGAGCAGTACTTC. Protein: CASSREQEQYF.

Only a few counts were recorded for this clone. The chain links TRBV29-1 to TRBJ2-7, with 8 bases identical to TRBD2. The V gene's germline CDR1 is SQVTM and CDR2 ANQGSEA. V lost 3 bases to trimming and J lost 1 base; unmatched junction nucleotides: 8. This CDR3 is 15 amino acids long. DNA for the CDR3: TGCAGCGTTGAGGCCCGGAGCGGGAGTTCCTACGAGCAGTACTTC. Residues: CSVEARSGSSYEQYF.

CDR3 DNA sequence: TGTGCCAGCAGTGGGACAGCCCTTGAAGCTTTCTTT. As protein: CASSGTALEAFF. The J gene is TRBJ1-1, the V gene TRBV2; the D gene is possibly TRBD1 (6 bases). Trimming cost V 4 bases and J 7 bases, with 10 bases left between them. Germline V gene sequence: CDR1 SNHLY, CDR2 FYNNEI. There are 12 residues in the CDR3.

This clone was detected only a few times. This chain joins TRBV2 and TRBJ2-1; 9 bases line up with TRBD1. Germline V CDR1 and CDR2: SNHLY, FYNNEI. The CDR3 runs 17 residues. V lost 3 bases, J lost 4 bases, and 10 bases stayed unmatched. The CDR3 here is CASSDGTGQSPYNEQFF. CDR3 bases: TGTGCCAGCAGTGATGGGACAGGGCAATCCCCATACAATGAGCAGTTCTTC.

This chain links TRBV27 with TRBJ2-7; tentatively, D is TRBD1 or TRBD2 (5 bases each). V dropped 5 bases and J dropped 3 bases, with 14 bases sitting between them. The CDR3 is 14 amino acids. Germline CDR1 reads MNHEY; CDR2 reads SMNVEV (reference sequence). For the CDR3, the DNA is TGTGCCAGCAGTCCCGGGGCAGGCAACTACGAGCAGTACTTC. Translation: CASSPGAGNYEQYF.

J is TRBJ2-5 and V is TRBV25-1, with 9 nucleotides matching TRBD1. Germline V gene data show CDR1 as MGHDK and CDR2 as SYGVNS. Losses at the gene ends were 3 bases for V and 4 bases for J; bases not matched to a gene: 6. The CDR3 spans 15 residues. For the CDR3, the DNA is TGTGCCAGCAGTGAGACAGGGGGGATAGGAGAGACCCAGTACTTC. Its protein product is CASSETGGIGETQYF. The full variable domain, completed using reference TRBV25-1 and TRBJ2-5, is EADIYQTPRYLVIGTGKKITLECSQTMGHDKMYWYQQDPGMELHLIHYSYGVNSTEKGDLSSESTVSRIRTEHFPLTLESARPSHTSQYLCASSETGGIGETQYFGPGTRLLVL.

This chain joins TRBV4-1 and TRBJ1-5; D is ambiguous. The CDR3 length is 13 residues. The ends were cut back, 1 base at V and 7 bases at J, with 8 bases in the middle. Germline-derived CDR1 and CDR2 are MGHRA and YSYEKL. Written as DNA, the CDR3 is TGCGCCAGCAGCCAAGGAGGGAGACAGCCCCAGCATTTT. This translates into CASSQGGRQPQHF.

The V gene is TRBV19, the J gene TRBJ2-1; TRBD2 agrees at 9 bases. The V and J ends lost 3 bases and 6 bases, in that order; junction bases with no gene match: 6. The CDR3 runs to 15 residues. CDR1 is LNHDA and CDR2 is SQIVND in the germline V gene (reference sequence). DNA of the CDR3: TGTGCCAGTAGTATTCGTCAAGCGGGAGGCAATGAGCAGTTCTTC. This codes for CASSIRQAGGNEQFF.

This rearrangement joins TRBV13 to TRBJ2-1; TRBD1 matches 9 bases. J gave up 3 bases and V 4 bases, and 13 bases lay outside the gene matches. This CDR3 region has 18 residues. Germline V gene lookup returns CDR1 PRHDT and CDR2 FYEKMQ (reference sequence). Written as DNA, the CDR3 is TGTGCCAGCAGCTCCCGACAGGGGGAACCTACCCACTACAATGAGCAGTTCTTC. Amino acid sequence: CASSSRQGEPTHYNEQFF.

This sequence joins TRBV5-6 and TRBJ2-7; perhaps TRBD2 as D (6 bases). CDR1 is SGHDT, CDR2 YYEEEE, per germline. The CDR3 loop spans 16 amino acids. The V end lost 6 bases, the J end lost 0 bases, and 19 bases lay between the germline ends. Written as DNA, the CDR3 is TGTGCCAGCACCGAGATTTCGCGGGAAGGCTCCTACGAGCAGTACTTC. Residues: CASTEISREGSYEQYF. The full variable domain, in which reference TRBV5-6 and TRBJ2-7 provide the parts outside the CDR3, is DAGVTQSPTHLIKTRGQQVTLRCSPKSGHDTVSWYQQALGQGPQFIFQYYEEEERQRGNFPDRFSGHQFPNYSSELNVNALLLGDSALYLCASTEISREGSYEQYFGPGTRLTVT.

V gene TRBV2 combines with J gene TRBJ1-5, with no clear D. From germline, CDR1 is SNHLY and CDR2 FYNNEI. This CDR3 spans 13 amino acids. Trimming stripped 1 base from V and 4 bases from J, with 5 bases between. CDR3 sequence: CASSEGYNQPQHF. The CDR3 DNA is TGTGCCAGCAGTGAAGGGTATAATCAGCCCCAGCATTTT.

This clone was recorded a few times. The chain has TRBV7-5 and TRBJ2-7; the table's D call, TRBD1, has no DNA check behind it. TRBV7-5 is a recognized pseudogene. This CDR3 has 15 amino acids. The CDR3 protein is CASSNRDRGHYEQYF. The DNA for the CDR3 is TGTGCCAGCAGTAACCGGGACAGGGGGCACTACGAGCAGTACTTC.

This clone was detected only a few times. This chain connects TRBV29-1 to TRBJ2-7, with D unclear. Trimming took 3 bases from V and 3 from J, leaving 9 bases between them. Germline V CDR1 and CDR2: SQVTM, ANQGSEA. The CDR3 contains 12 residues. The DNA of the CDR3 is TGCAGCGTTGAGAAACAAGACTACGAGCAGTACTTC. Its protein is CSVEKQDYEQYF.

The CDR3 sequence is CAIPLPTDLDTQYF. The CDR3 DNA reads as TGTGCCATCCCGCTACCGACAGATTTGGATACGCAGTATTTT. This chain connects TRBV2 to TRBJ2-3, with a possible D match to TRBD1 (5 bases). This CDR3 has 14 amino acids. Germline CDR1 reads SNHLY; CDR2 reads FYNNEI. V lost 10 bases to trimming and J lost 6 bases, with 20 bases between them.

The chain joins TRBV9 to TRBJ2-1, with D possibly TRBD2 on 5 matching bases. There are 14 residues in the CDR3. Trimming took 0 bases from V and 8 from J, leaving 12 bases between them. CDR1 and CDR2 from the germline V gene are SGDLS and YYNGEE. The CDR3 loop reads CASSVEPGMDEQFF. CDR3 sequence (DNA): TGTGCCAGCAGCGTAGAACCGGGAATGGATGAGCAGTTCTTC.

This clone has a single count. DNA of the CDR3: TGTGCCAGCAGTTTCGGCCCAGGGGCGTTAGAAGAGACCCAGTACTTC. It yields the protein CASSFGPGALEETQYF. The rearrangement joins TRBV28 to TRBJ2-5; tentative D call: TRBD1 (6 bases). Germline CDR1 MDHEN, CDR2 SYDVKM. The CDR3 spans 16 residues. The V gene lost 3 bases and the J gene lost 3 bases, with 17 bases spanning the gap.

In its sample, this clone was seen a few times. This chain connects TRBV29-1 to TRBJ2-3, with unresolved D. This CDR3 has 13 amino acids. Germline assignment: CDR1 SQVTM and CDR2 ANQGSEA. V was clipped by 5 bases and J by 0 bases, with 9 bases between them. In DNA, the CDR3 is TGCAGCGTTCCCGGGCCGAGCACAGATACGCAGTATTTT. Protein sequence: CSVPGPSTDTQYF.

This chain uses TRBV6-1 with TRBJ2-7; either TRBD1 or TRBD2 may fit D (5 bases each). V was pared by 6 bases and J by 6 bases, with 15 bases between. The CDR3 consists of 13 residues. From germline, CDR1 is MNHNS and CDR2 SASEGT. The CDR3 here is CASSRDQLGEQYF. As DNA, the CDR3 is TGTGCCAGCAGCCGGGACCAACTCGGCGAGCAGTACTTC.

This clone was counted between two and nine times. As DNA, the CDR3 is TGTGCCAGCAGCCCACCGGGCCTCGGTACGATGCCCGAGCAGTACTTC. This codes for CASSPPGLGTMPEQYF. This rearrangement joins TRBV7-8 to TRBJ2-7, with D unclear. The ends were cut back, 5 bases at V and 6 bases at J, with 23 bases in the middle. This CDR3 has 16 residues. CDR1 is SGHVS and CDR2 is FQNEAQ in the germline V gene.

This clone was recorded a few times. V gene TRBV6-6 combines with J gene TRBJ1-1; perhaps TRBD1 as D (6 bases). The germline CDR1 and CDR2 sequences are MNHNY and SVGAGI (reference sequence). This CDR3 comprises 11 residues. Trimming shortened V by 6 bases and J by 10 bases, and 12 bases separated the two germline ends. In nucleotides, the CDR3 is TGTGCCAGCAGCTCCACAGGGCGAGCTTTCTTT. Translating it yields CASSSTGRAFF.

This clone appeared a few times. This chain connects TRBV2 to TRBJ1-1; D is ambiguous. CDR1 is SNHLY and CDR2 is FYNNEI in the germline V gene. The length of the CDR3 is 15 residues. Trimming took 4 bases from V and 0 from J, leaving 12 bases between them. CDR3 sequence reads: CASSAGEAMNTEAFF. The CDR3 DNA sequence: TGTGCCAGCAGTGCAGGAGAGGCGATGAACACTGAAGCTTTCTTT.